These 27 T cell receptor beta chains were all obtained from the same sample, sequenced in a study of blood T cell repertoires in COVID-19. Generated by immunoSEQ multiplex PCR, the TCRdb table keeps only in-frame clones and is missing some. The data show about 130,000 clones, about 83% seen once. Source material: peripheral blood. These receptors were taken from a human donor in a cohort sampled during active COVID-19.

The chain combines TRBV6-6 with TRBJ1-6; 9 nucleotides match TRBD1. This CDR3 region has 18 residues. V shed 5 bases, J shed 2 bases, and the junction held 10 bases outside the gene matches. CDR1 and CDR2 from the germline V gene are MNHNY and SVGAGI (reference sequence). The CDR3 spells CASSPTGGGIPYNSPLHF. The CDR3 coding sequence is TGTGCCAGCAGTCCCACAGGGGGCGGAATCCCCTATAATTCACCCCTCCACTTT.

The chain carries TRBV30 and TRBJ2-3; tentatively, D is TRBD2 (6 bases). The germline gives CDR1 GTSNPN, CDR2 SVGIG (reference sequence). This CDR3 is built from 16 residues. V was trimmed by 0 bases and J by 8 bases, leaving 21 bases between them. The CDR3 sequence is CAWSVLLGGSEGTQYF. CDR3 DNA sequence: TGTGCCTGGAGTGTACTATTGGGCGGGTCGGAGGGTACGCAGTATTTT. The variable domain in full, completed from reference TRBV30 and TRBJ2-3, reads SQTIHQWPATLVQPVGSPLSLECTVEGTSNPNLYWYRQAAGRGLQLLFYSVGIGQISSEVPQNLSASRPQDRQFILSSKKLLLSDSGFYLCAWSVLLGGSEGTQYFGPGTRLTVL.

V and J are TRBV4-1 and TRBJ1-3; D is possibly TRBD1 (5 bases). CDR1 and CDR2 (germline): MGHRA, YSYEKL. The CDR3 has 15 residues. V gave up 0 bases and J gave up 9 bases, with 15 bases separating them. As DNA, the CDR3 is TGCGCCAGCAGCCAAGAACAGACAGTTGGGGCCACCATATATTTT. Residues: CASSQEQTVGATIYF.

The V and J genes are TRBV3-1 (or the pseudogene TRBV3-2) and TRBJ2-1, with TRBD1 matching 8 bases. CDR1 is LGHDT and CDR2 is YNNKEL in the germline V gene (reference sequence). Losses at the gene ends were 4 bases for V and 2 bases for J; bases not matched to a gene: 7. The CDR3 totals 16 residues. The CDR3 sequence: CASSPWTGKAYNEQFF. The CDR3 DNA is TGTGCCAGCAGCCCCTGGACAGGGAAAGCCTACAATGAGCAGTTCTTC.

The J gene is TRBJ2-7, the V gene TRBV11-2, with a weak D call TRBD2 (6 bases). The V end lost 1 base, the J end lost 6 bases, and 16 bases lay between the germline ends. This CDR3 is built from 15 residues. Germline V gene lookup returns CDR1 SGHAT and CDR2 FQNNGV. The CDR3 nucleotides read TGTGCCAGCAGCTTAGTTGTGCGGGGAAAGGGCGAGCAGTACTTC. Protein sequence: CASSLVVRGKGEQYF.

The rearrangement links TRBV5-1 to TRBJ1-1; TRBD1 is a possible D gene (5 bases). CDR1 SGHRS and CDR2 YFSETQ come from the germline V gene. Trimming pared 2 bases from V and 5 bases from J, leaving 13 bases between. CDR3 size: 14 residues. CDR3 DNA: TGCGCCAGCAGCTTAACGACTGGGGGGACTGAAGCTTTCTTT. Its protein is CASSLTTGGTEAFF.

This clone was recorded once. The chain has TRBV7-2 and TRBJ2-3; the D gene is possibly TRBD1 (6 bases). Germline V gives CDR1 SGHTA, CDR2 FQGNSA. Trimming took off 5 bases at V and 3 bases at J, with 15 bases between the two ends. The CDR3 consists of 15 residues. The CDR3 reads CASSPTGQATDTQYF. CDR3 coding DNA: TGTGCCAGCAGCCCGACAGGCCAAGCAACAGATACGCAGTATTTT.

The V call is TRBV28, the J call TRBJ2-3, with unresolved D. CDR1 and CDR2 from the germline V gene are MDHEN and SYDVKM. Trimming shortened V by 6 bases and J by 1 base, and 17 bases separated the two germline ends. The CDR3 extends over 16 amino acids. CDR3 residues: CASSFDRSTGTDTQYF. Written as DNA, the CDR3 is TGTGCCAGCAGCTTCGATAGGTCCACAGGCACAGATACGCAGTATTTT.

This chain links TRBV30 with TRBJ2-5, with TRBD1 matching 7 bases. The germline gives CDR1 GTSNPN, CDR2 SVGIG (reference sequence). The length of the CDR3 is 11 residues. V trimming: 7 bases; J trimming: 5 bases; junction bases outside the gene matches: 4. The CDR3 protein is CAYRGWETQYF. The DNA of the CDR3 is TGTGCCTACAGGGGCTGGGAGACCCAGTACTTC.

This rearrangement joins TRBV5-1 to TRBJ2-5; D might be TRBD2 (5 bases). Trimming removed 4 bases at V and 5 bases at J, with 12 bases between. The germline CDR1 and CDR2 sequences are SGHRS and YFSETQ. The CDR3 loop spans 13 amino acids. DNA of the CDR3: TGCGCCAGCAGCCGGGAAGGGCGGGAGACCCAGTACTTC. Its protein is CASSREGRETQYF.

In its sample, this clone was seen a few times. The CDR3 bases are TGTGCCAGCAGCTCCCGAGTAGCGGACTACAATGAGCAGTTCTTC. Translating it yields CASSSRVADYNEQFF. The chain has TRBV3-1 (or the pseudogene TRBV3-2) and TRBJ2-1; the D gene is possibly TRBD2 (6 bases). Germline V CDR1 and CDR2: LGHDT, YNNKEL (reference sequence). The CDR3 has 15 residues. The V end was cut by 5 bases, the J end by 3 bases, with 14 bases between.

The rearrangement uses TRBV4-2 and TRBJ2-1, with D perhaps matching TRBD2 (6 bases). V lost 4 bases to trimming and J lost 7 bases, with 11 bases between them. The germline gives CDR1 LGHNA, CDR2 YNFKEQ. The CDR3 runs 13 residues. The CDR3 region is CASSRGRENEQFF. The DNA for the CDR3 is TGTGCCAGCAGCCGGGGACGGGAGAATGAGCAGTTCTTC.

The J gene is TRBJ2-7, the V gene TRBV19; 8 bases line up with TRBD1. Germline V gene sequence: CDR1 LNHDA, CDR2 SQIVND (reference sequence). V was clipped by 6 bases and J by 0 bases; unmatched bases: 4. The CDR3 spans 14 residues. The CDR3 DNA reads TGTGCCAGTAGCCCGGGACAGGCCTCCTACGAGCAGTACTTC. Translated, it gives CASSPGQASYEQYF. The variable domain in full, with the rest retrieved from reference TRBV19 and TRBJ2-7, is DGGITQSPKYLFRKEGQNVTLSCEQNLNHDAMYWYRQDPGQGLRLIYYSQIVNDFQKGDIAEGYSVSREKKESFPLTVTSAQKNPTAFYLCASSPGQASYEQYFGPGTRLTVT.

This chain uses TRBV19 with TRBJ2-2, with D maybe TRBD2 (5 bases). The CDR3 is made up of 16 amino acids. Germline lookup yields CDR1 LNHDA and CDR2 SQIVND (reference sequence). V was pared by 5 bases and J by 4 bases, with 17 bases between. The CDR3 sequence is CASSAYGREGTGELFF. The CDR3 region has the DNA TGTGCCAGTAGTGCGTACGGACGGGAAGGCACCGGGGAGCTGTTTTTT.

The chain is built from TRBV5-1 and TRBJ2-7; 7 bases align to TRBD1. The germline CDR1 and CDR2 sequences are SGHRS and YFSETQ. With V trimmed by 3 bases and J by 3 bases, 6 bases remained unmatched. The CDR3 length is 14 residues. The CDR3 bases are TGCGCCAGCAGCTCGGGACAGAATAACTACGAGCAGTACTTC. Its protein is CASSSGQNNYEQYF.

The rearrangement uses TRBV28 and TRBJ2-3; D is perhaps TRBD1 (5 bases). Trimming pared 3 bases from V and 2 bases from J, leaving 12 bases between. Germline CDR1 is MDHEN and CDR2 is SYDVKM. The CDR3 consists of 15 residues. CDR3 sequence: CASSFGDRTTDTQYF. In nucleotides, the CDR3 is TGTGCCAGCAGTTTCGGAGACAGAACCACAGATACGCAGTATTTT.

The chain carries TRBV7-8 and TRBJ2-5; 8 positions match TRBD2. Germline assignment: CDR1 SGHVS and CDR2 FQNEAQ. The trim removed 1 base at V and 5 bases at J, leaving 12 bases unmatched. The CDR3 consists of 17 residues. Written as DNA, the CDR3 is TGTGCCAGCAGCTTAGTCAATTACGGCGGGGGGAGGGAGACCCAGTACTTC. Protein product: CASSLVNYGGGRETQYF. Complete variable domain (other parts from reference TRBV7-8 and TRBJ2-5): GAGVSQSPRYKVAKRGQDVALRCDPISGHVSLFWYQQALGQGPEFLTYFQNEAQLDKSGLPSDRFFAERPEGSVSTLKIQRTQQEDSAVYLCASSLVNYGGGRETQYFGPGTRLLVL.

The genes are TRBV11-1 and TRBJ2-7; D is unresolved. The V end was cut by 4 bases, the J end by 6 bases, with 22 bases between. This CDR3 is 16 amino acids long. Germline CDR1 reads SGHAT; CDR2 reads FQDESV (reference sequence). The chain's CDR3 is CASSWKGPGLTAEQYF. CDR3 DNA sequence: TGTGCCAGCAGCTGGAAAGGCCCCGGGTTGACGGCCGAGCAGTACTTC.

The chain employs TRBV7-2 and TRBJ2-4, with D possibly matching TRBD1 (5 bases). This CDR3 contains 14 residues. CDR1 and CDR2 from the germline V gene are SGHTA and FQGNSA. The V gene lost 3 bases and the J gene lost 8 bases, with 14 bases spanning the gap. This CDR3 is CASSFSSVRDIQYF. CDR3 DNA sequence: TGTGCCAGCAGCTTTTCCTCCGTCAGGGACATTCAGTACTTC. Complete variable domain (other parts from reference TRBV7-2 and TRBJ2-4): GAGVSQSPSNKVTEKGKDVELRCDPISGHTALYWYRQSLGQGLEFLIYFQGNSAPDKSGLPSDRFSAERTGGSVSTLTIQRTQQEDSAVYLCASSFSSVRDIQYFGAGTRLSVL.

This clone was observed once. V and J are TRBV7-9 and TRBJ2-5, with D perhaps TRBD1 (5 bases). Per germline, CDR1 SEHNR and CDR2 FQNEAQ (reference sequence). V lost 1 base and J 5 bases, leaving 8 bases between the germline ends. The CDR3 is 13 amino acids. Written as DNA, the CDR3 is TGTGCCAGCAGCTTAGTAAACAGGGAGACCCAGTACTTC. Translation: CASSLVNRETQYF.

As concerns this clone: Other DNA sequences in the sample encode the same CDR3. The chain uses TRBV6-1 and TRBJ1-2; a possible D gene is TRBD1 (5 bases). CDR1 and CDR2 (germline): MNHNS, SASEGT. The CDR3 runs 14 residues. Trimming pared 1 base from V and 7 bases from J, leaving 13 bases between. CDR3 nucleotide sequence: TGTGCCAGCAGTGAAGAGCGGGGGGTGGGTGGCTACACCTTC. It specifies CASSEERGVGGYTF.

This chain links TRBV10-3 with TRBJ1-3, with D uncertain. Trimming removed 3 bases at V and 3 bases at J, with 9 bases between. CDR1 ENHRY and CDR2 SYGVKD come from the germline V gene. The CDR3 runs 14 residues. The CDR3 DNA follows: TGTGCCATCAGTGAATCGGGGAATGGAAACACCATATATTTT. Translation: CAISESGNGNTIYF.

The chain carries TRBV6-5 and TRBJ2-3, with D possibly being TRBD1 (6 bases). This CDR3 comprises 15 residues. V lost 6 bases and J 1 base, leaving 14 bases between the germline ends. Germline lookup yields CDR1 MNHEY and CDR2 SVGAGI. The CDR3 loop is CASSPQGSGTDTQYF. The CDR3 nucleotides are TGTGCCAGCAGCCCCCAGGGGTCCGGCACAGATACGCAGTATTTT.

This clone was detected only a few times. The gene calls are TRBV6-5 and TRBJ2-7, with D maybe TRBD1 (6 bases). V lost 4 bases, J lost 2 bases, and 12 bases lay in between. There are 14 residues in the CDR3. CDR1 and CDR2 (germline): MNHEY, SVGAGI. The CDR3 coding sequence is TGTGCCAGCAGTTCTCACGAGGGGGCCTACGAGCAGTACTTC. It codes for CASSSHEGAYEQYF.

CDR3 nucleotides: TGCGCCAGCAGCCCCCGGGACATAGGCTACACCTTC. The encoded protein is CASSPRDIGYTF. The V and J genes are TRBV5-1 and TRBJ1-2; TRBD1 is a possible D gene (6 bases). The ends were cut back, 4 bases at V and 8 bases at J, with 12 bases in the middle. This CDR3 spans 12 amino acids. Germline lookup yields CDR1 SGHRS and CDR2 YFSETQ.

This clone was seen a few times. CDR3 DNA sequence: TGTGCCAGCAGGCGGGACAGCAACTATGGCTACACCTTC. Amino acids: CASRRDSNYGYTF. The genes are TRBV12-3 or TRBV12-4 and TRBJ1-2; 7 bases line up with TRBD1. The CDR3 runs to 13 residues. Trimming took 6 bases from V and 2 from J; bases not matched to a gene: 3.

The chain recombines TRBV7-2 with TRBJ2-5; 9 nucleotides align to TRBD2. There are 16 residues in the CDR3. The germline CDR1 and CDR2 sequences are SGHTA and FQGNSA. V lost 2 bases and J lost 4; bases outside the gene matches: 8. The CDR3 here is CASSLQRGGEGETQYF. CDR3 DNA sequence: TGTGCCAGCAGCTTACAGCGCGGGGGGGAGGGAGAGACCCAGTACTTC.